A single sample is the source of the 14 T cell receptor beta chains below, sequenced in a study of cytomegalovirus exposure and HLA in healthy donors. The PCR ran on 60 Vbeta and 13 Jbeta primers. Sequenced by immunoSEQ multiplex PCR; TCRdb stores in-frame clones only, minus some. Among under 130,000 clones listed, about 13% were seen once. The sequenced material came from PBMCs. These TCRs come from a man aged 35 to 55 in good health and CMV-seropositive.

This chain joins TRBV9 and TRBJ2-2; D unresolved. The V end lost 0 bases, the J end lost 4 bases, and 10 bases lay between the germline ends. Per germline, CDR1 SGDLS and CDR2 YYNGEE. This CDR3 is 15 amino acids long. CDR3 nucleotides: TGTGCCAGCAGCGTAGCCCCAGATGGCACCGGGGAGCTGTTTTTT. It codes for CASSVAPDGTGELFF. Full variable domain (outside the CDR3, taken from reference TRBV9 and TRBJ2-2): DSGVTQTPKHLITATGQRVTLRCSPRSGDLSVYWYQQSLDQGLQFLIQYYNGEERAKGNILERFSAQQFPDLHSELNLSSLELGDSALYFCASSVAPDGTGELFFGEGSRLTVL.

This clone was seen only a few times. V and J are TRBV27 and TRBJ2-3, with a weak D call TRBD1 (6 bases). Trimming cost V 8 bases and J 3 bases, with 9 bases left between them. The CDR3 covers 12 residues. The germline CDR1 and CDR2 sequences are MNHEY and SMNVEV (reference sequence). CDR3 residues: CASRRGTDTQYF. CDR3 sequence (DNA): TGTGCCAGCCGCAGGGGAACAGATACGCAGTATTTT.

The chain has TRBV4-3 and TRBJ1-3, with D perhaps TRBD1 (6 bases). V gave up 2 bases and J gave up 0 bases, with 14 bases separating them. The CDR3 loop spans 17 amino acids. Germline CDR1 LGHNA, CDR2 YSLEER. CDR3 residues: CASSQNRVLRSGNTIYF. The CDR3, as DNA: TGCGCCAGCAGCCAAAACAGGGTCCTTCGCTCTGGAAACACCATATATTTT.

The sample holds a few counts of this clone. The chain has TRBV27 and TRBJ1-2; D possibly corresponds to TRBD1 (5 bases). Germline-derived CDR1 and CDR2 are MNHEY and SMNVEV (reference sequence). This CDR3 comprises 15 residues. With 0 bases removed from V and 8 bases from J, the gap between germline ends came to 16 bases. The CDR3 DNA is TGTGCCAGCAGTTTATCAGGGGCGTTCATGGGGGGCTACACCTTC. Its protein product is CASSLSGAFMGGYTF.

This clone was detected only a few times. The rearrangement joins TRBV5-1 to TRBJ2-3, with TRBD2 identical over 10 bases. CDR1 SGHRS and CDR2 YFSETQ come from the germline V gene. The CDR3 runs 15 residues. J was trimmed by 3 bases and V by 6 bases; bases with no gene match: 7. The chain's CDR3 is CASIQTSGFTDTQYF. CDR3 bases: TGCGCCAGCATCCAGACTAGCGGGTTTACAGATACGCAGTATTTT.

This clone occurred a few times. This chain joins TRBV11-2 and TRBJ2-7, with TRBD2 as a possible D gene (6 bases). The CDR3 spans 16 residues. The V end lost 5 bases, the J end lost 4 bases, and 21 bases lay between the germline ends. Germline values: CDR1 SGHAT, CDR2 FQNNGV. For the CDR3, the DNA is TGTGCCAGCAGCCCGCATGGGACTTCCGTCCCATACGAGCAGTACTTC. This translates into CASSPHGTSVPYEQYF.

The chain carries TRBV30 and TRBJ2-4; TRBD1 matches at 8 bases. The CDR3 totals 13 residues. V was pared by 5 bases and J by 0 bases, with 0 bases of the junction left unmatched. Germline CDR1 is GTSNPN and CDR2 is SVGIG (reference sequence). CDR3 loop: CAWGTGAKNIQYF. The DNA of the CDR3 is TGTGCCTGGGGGACAGGAGCCAAAAACATTCAGTACTTC.

This clone turned up a few times. A read error may account for a junction end that differs from germline. The CDR3 DNA sequence: TGCAGTGCTAGAGTTGGGGGCCAAGGTGCCTTC. Its translation is CSARVGGQGAF. The chain recombines TRBV20-1 with TRBJ1-2; possibly TRBD1 for D (6 bases). The CDR3 totals 11 residues. Germline V gene lookup returns CDR1 DFQATT and CDR2 SNEGSKA (reference sequence).

The chain employs TRBV5-1 and TRBJ2-7; D is undetermined. V dropped 1 base and J dropped 1 base, with 9 bases sitting between them. CDR1 and CDR2 (germline): SGHRS, YFSETQ. The CDR3 has 14 amino acids. The CDR3 loop reads CASSLWASSYEQYF. DNA of the CDR3: TGCGCCAGCAGCTTGTGGGCTTCGTCCTACGAGCAGTACTTC.

The chain is built from TRBV7-2 and TRBJ2-7; D uncertain. Germline V CDR1 and CDR2: SGHTA, FQGNSA. V lost 5 bases and J lost 3, with 11 bases in between. This CDR3 is built from 13 residues. For the CDR3, the DNA is TGTGCCAGCAGCCCCGACGGGTACTACGAGCAGTACTTC. It yields the protein CASSPDGYYEQYF.

The chain links TRBV6-5 to TRBJ1-5; D remains unclear. Germline V gene data show CDR1 as MNHEY and CDR2 as SVGAGI. The CDR3 spans 15 residues. Trimming removed 0 bases from V and 1 base from J, with 7 bases in between. CDR3 DNA: TGTGCCAGCAGTTACTCGACAAGGAGCAATCAGCCCCAGCATTTT. Protein product: CASSYSTRSNQPQHF.

This clone was picked up a small number of times. The chain is built from TRBV7-8 and TRBJ2-7; 7 bases match TRBD1. The V gene end was trimmed by 5 bases and the J gene end by 2 bases; junction bases not matched to a gene: 3. This CDR3 is built from 13 residues. Germline V gives CDR1 SGHVS, CDR2 FQNEAQ. CDR3 in DNA: TGTGCCAGCAGCCAGGGACAGACCTACGAGCAGTACTTC. Residues: CASSQGQTYEQYF.

This clone appeared a few times. This chain joins TRBV5-1 and TRBJ2-2, with D maybe TRBD1 (5 bases). The CDR3 has 14 amino acids. V was cut by 1 base and J by 4 bases, with 8 bases left in between. Germline loops: CDR1 SGHRS, CDR2 YFSETQ. CDR3 sequence (DNA): TGCGCCAGCAGCTTGACTGGGGCCACCGGGGAGCTGTTTTTT. Translating gives CASSLTGATGELFF. Filled out from reference TRBV5-1 and TRBJ2-2, the complete variable domain reads KAGVTQTPRYLIKTRGQQVTLSCSPISGHRSVSWYQQTPGQGLQFLFEYFSETQRNKGNFPGRFSGRQFSNSRSEMNVSTLELGDSALYLCASSLTGATGELFFGEGSRLTVL.

The chain has TRBV19 and TRBJ2-2, with 9 bases lining up with TRBD2. The CDR3 totals 16 residues. In germline, CDR1 is LNHDA, CDR2 SQIVND (reference sequence). With 3 bases clipped from V and 5 bases from J, the junction kept 7 bases outside the gene matches. CDR3 nucleotide sequence: TGTGCCAGTAGTATCTGGGGACTAGCTAAAACCGGGGAGCTGTTTTTT. It is translated as CASSIWGLAKTGELFF.